The 30 T cell receptor beta chains below were found in one sample sequenced in a study of CD8 T cells in ankylosing spondylitis. General observations from the study: What appeared characteristic of ankylosing spondylitis blood was a TCR beta motif of eight or nine highly homologous variants.

No cognate antigen is known for these TCRs. Each CDR3 protein gets one entry after TCRdb re-called the 5' RACE reads with MiXCR. The sample holds some 450,000 distinct CDR3 sequences, roughly 18% seen once. The sequenced material came from blood, either unsorted or a sorted T cell fraction (not recorded which). These receptors all stem from a male donor with ankylosing spondylitis.

The genes are TRBV20-1 and TRBJ1-2; maybe TRBD1 (6 bases). The germline V gene encodes CDR1 DFQATT and CDR2 SNEGSKA (reference sequence). The CDR3 is 14 residues long. With 5 bases removed from V and 1 base from J, the gap between germline ends came to 14 bases. In DNA form, the CDR3 reads TGCAGTGCTCCAGGGGACGGTTTTAACTATGGCTACACCTTC. Translation gives CSAPGDGFNYGYTF.

The chain links TRBV10-3 to TRBJ2-3; the match to TRBD2 covers 8 bases. The CDR3 consists of 14 residues. V lost 10 bases to trimming and J lost 0 bases; unmatched junction nucleotides: 6. Looked up from germline, CDR1 is ENHRY and CDR2 is SYGVKD. CDR3 sequence (DNA): TGTGCCACCTCGGGGGGGCTGAGCACAGATACGCAGTATTTT. Translation gives CATSGGLSTDTQYF.

This sequence joins TRBV5-1 and TRBJ2-5, with TRBD1 identical over 10 bases. Per the germline V gene, CDR1 is SGHRS and CDR2 is YFSETQ. The CDR3 is made up of 13 amino acids. J gave up 9 bases and V 4 bases, and 6 bases lay outside the gene matches. The CDR3 DNA reads as TGCGCCAGCAGCGAGGGACAGGGGAGCGCCCAGTACTTC. Translation: CASSEGQGSAQYF.

There are a few counts of this clonotype. The V and J genes are TRBV11-2 and TRBJ1-1; 9 nucleotides agree with TRBD1. Unmatched junction bases numbered 10, after V lost 4 bases and J lost 1 base. Looked up from germline, CDR1 is SGHAT and CDR2 is FQNNGV. The CDR3 runs to 17 residues. The CDR3 protein is CASSSPGQGKRNTEAFF. The DNA of the CDR3 is TGTGCCAGCAGCTCGCCGGGACAGGGCAAGAGGAACACTGAAGCTTTCTTT.

This chain joins TRBV20-1 and TRBJ2-7; 13 positions agree with TRBD2. Per the germline V gene, CDR1 is DFQATT and CDR2 is SNEGSKA (reference sequence). The trim removed 6 bases at V and 4 bases at J, leaving 6 bases unmatched. The CDR3 totals 14 residues. In DNA form, the CDR3 reads TGCAGTGCGGATCGGACTAGCGGGAGTTACGAGCAGTACTTC. Amino acids: CSADRTSGSYEQYF.

In its sample, this clonotype was seen many times. V is TRBV25-1 and J is TRBJ2-1; TRBD1 matches 9 bases. The CDR3 covers 14 residues. The V gene end was trimmed by 5 bases and the J gene end by 9 bases; junction bases not matched to a gene: 8. Per the germline V gene, CDR1 is MGHDK and CDR2 is SYGVNS. The CDR3 spells CASSKQGAVGEQFF. The CDR3 nucleotides are TGTGCCAGCAGTAAACAGGGGGCGGTCGGTGAGCAGTTCTTC.

This clonotype was seen repeatedly, ten times or more. V is TRBV3-1 and J is TRBJ1-2; 9 positions agree with TRBD1. CDR3 length equals 15 residues. Germline V gives CDR1 LGHDT, CDR2 YNNKEL (reference sequence). V lost 1 base to trimming and J lost 6 bases; unmatched junction nucleotides: 6. CDR3 region: CASSQGLGQGNGYTF. CDR3 in DNA: TGTGCCAGCAGCCAAGGATTAGGACAGGGGAATGGCTACACCTTC.

This clonotype was seen a few times. V is TRBV6-2 or TRBV6-3 and J is TRBJ2-3, with 8 bases that match TRBD1. Germline trimming cut 6 bases from V and 2 bases from J; bases unmatched to any gene: 4. Per germline, CDR1 MNHEY and CDR2 SVGEGT. There are 14 residues in the CDR3. This chain's CDR3 is CASRDRAYTDTQYF. CDR3 in DNA: TGTGCCAGCAGGGACAGGGCCTACACAGATACGCAGTATTTT.

This clonotype was observed a handful of times. This sequence joins TRBV6-2 or TRBV6-3 and TRBJ1-6; D perhaps matches TRBD1 (5 bases). The length of the CDR3 is 13 residues. Germline V gene lookup returns CDR1 MNHEY and CDR2 SVGEGT. Trimming pared 6 bases from V and 8 bases from J, leaving 11 bases between. The CDR3 loop is CASRSQGDSPLHF. CDR3 sequence (DNA): TGTGCCAGCAGATCTCAGGGAGATTCACCCCTCCACTTT.

CDR3 sequence reads: CASSLAPGRSTYEQYF. The DNA of the CDR3 is TGTGCCAGCAGCTTAGCTCCTGGTAGGTCTACCTACGAGCAGTACTTC. The rearrangement uses TRBV7-2 and TRBJ2-7; no clear D gene. The V gene lost 0 bases and the J gene lost 2 bases, with 14 bases spanning the gap. From germline, CDR1 is SGHTA and CDR2 FQGNSA. This CDR3 region has 16 residues.

This clonotype has more than one count but fewer than ten. The chain links TRBV25-1 to TRBJ2-1, with 14 bases identical to TRBD2. Germline V gene sequence: CDR1 MGHDK, CDR2 SYGVNS. The junction had 10 bases not matched to a gene; V was cut back by 6 bases and J by 15 bases. The CDR3 contains 14 residues. DNA for the CDR3: TGTGCCAGCAGCTTCAAGGGACTAGCGGGAGATGTGTTCTTC. This encodes CASSFKGLAGDVFF.

This clonotype occurred a few times. The chain uses TRBV20-1 and TRBJ2-1, with D unclear. Germline lookup yields CDR1 DFQATT and CDR2 SNEGSKA (reference sequence). Trimming left V 5 bases short and J 4 bases short, with 15 bases between. This CDR3 spans 14 amino acids. CDR3 in amino acids: CSAGGRLEYNEQFF. The CDR3 coding sequence is TGCAGTGCTGGCGGCCGGCTGGAATACAATGAGCAGTTCTTC.

This clonotype came up many times. This rearrangement joins TRBV12-3 or TRBV12-4 to TRBJ1-2, with no clear D. V was pared by 3 bases and J by 7 bases, with 18 bases between. The CDR3 totals 15 residues. CDR3 sequence: CASSLGVSRTGGYTF. The CDR3 nucleotides read TGTGCCAGCAGTTTGGGAGTGAGCCGGACGGGTGGCTACACCTTC.

V and J are TRBV5-1 and TRBJ2-2, with D maybe TRBD2 (5 bases). The CDR3 contains 15 residues. V lost 4 bases to trimming and J lost 4 bases, with 14 bases between them. CDR1 is SGHRS, CDR2 YFSETQ, per germline. CDR3 coding DNA: TGCGCCAGCAGCCTGGAGGCGGGCGGCACCGGGGAGCTGTTTTTT. This gives the protein CASSLEAGGTGELFF.

This clonotype was recorded at least ten times. This chain joins TRBV12-3 or TRBV12-4 and TRBJ1-1; 7 bases line up with TRBD1. Trimming removed 5 bases from V and 5 bases from J; junction bases left unmatched: 8. The CDR3 has 14 residues. The CDR3 is CASSPRRGRTEAFF. The CDR3 nucleotides are TGTGCCAGCAGTCCTCGGAGGGGGCGAACTGAAGCTTTCTTT.

Of note for this clonotype: A much larger clone is a single base away; this may be a read error. The rearrangement uses TRBV5-1 and TRBJ1-6; 8 bases fit TRBD1. The CDR3 has 15 residues. Germline CDR1 reads SGHRS; CDR2 reads YFSETQ. The CDR3 protein is CASSRGQEGNSPPHF. The CDR3 DNA is TGCGCCAGCAGCCGGGGACAGGAAGGGAATTCACCCCCCCACTTT.

This clonotype was detected only a few times. V and J are TRBV2 and TRBJ1-1; possible D gene TRBD1, 5 bases. CDR1 SNHLY and CDR2 FYNNEI come from the germline V gene. The CDR3 consists of 15 residues. The V and J ends lost 6 bases and 5 bases respectively, with 19 bases between them. The CDR3 region is CASRNPVDRQTEAFF. CDR3 DNA: TGTGCCAGCAGGAACCCGGTTGACAGACAGACTGAAGCTTTCTTT.

V and J are TRBV20-1 and TRBJ2-3; the match to TRBD1 covers 12 bases. This CDR3 comprises 16 residues. Trimming removed 3 bases from V and 6 bases from J; junction bases left unmatched: 10. Germline CDR1 and CDR2: DFQATT and SNEGSKA (reference sequence). CDR3 sequence reads: CSARFPGQGAGDTQYF. The CDR3 DNA is TGCAGTGCTAGGTTCCCGGGACAGGGGGCGGGGGATACGCAGTATTTT.

This chain joins TRBV3-1 and TRBJ2-1; perhaps TRBD1 as D (5 bases). V gave up 0 bases and J gave up 3 bases, with 15 bases separating them. The CDR3 extends over 17 amino acids. Germline-derived CDR1 and CDR2 are LGHDT and YNNKEL (reference sequence). CDR3 protein: CASSQDRGGTIYNEQFF. The CDR3 region has the DNA TGTGCCAGCAGCCAAGATAGGGGCGGAACCATCTACAATGAGCAGTTCTTC.

This clonotype came up many times. V gene TRBV7-2 combines with J gene TRBJ2-1; D is possibly TRBD2 (5 bases). Germline V gene sequence: CDR1 SGHTA, CDR2 FQGNSA. Trimming took 1 base from V and 3 from J, leaving 13 bases between them. This CDR3 has 16 residues. The CDR3 is CASSLGPLRGYNEQFF. The CDR3 bases are TGTGCCAGCAGCTTAGGCCCCCTCCGGGGCTACAATGAGCAGTTCTTC.

As regards this clonotype: At one boundary the junction diverges from the germline segment, which might be a read error. The chain uses TRBV11-2 and TRBJ2-2, with D uncertain. Germline V lookup: CDR1 SGHAT, CDR2 FQNNGV. The CDR3 has 14 residues. CDR3 DNA: TGTGCCGGCAGCTTAGAAAGGTTCACCGGGGAGCTGTTTTTT. The encoded protein is CAGSLERFTGELFF.

This clonotype has just a few counts. The chain couples TRBV5-1 to TRBJ2-7; TRBD1 aligns across 9 bases. The CDR3 runs 15 residues. The ends lost 6 bases at V and 3 bases at J; junction bases unmatched: 10. Per the germline V gene, CDR1 is SGHRS and CDR2 is YFSETQ. The CDR3: CASTSGQGKNYEQYF. The CDR3 DNA is TGCGCCAGCACCTCGGGACAGGGAAAAAACTACGAGCAGTACTTC. Together with reference TRBV5-1 and TRBJ2-7, the CDR3 gives the full variable domain: KAGVTQTPRYLIKTRGQQVTLSCSPISGHRSVSWYQQTPGQGLQFLFEYFSETQRNKGNFPGRFSGRQFSNSRSEMNVSTLELGDSALYLCASTSGQGKNYEQYFGPGTRLTVT.

The chain is built from TRBV6-5 and TRBJ2-3, with D perhaps assigned TRBD1 or TRBD2 (6 bases each). Deletions cut 2 bases from V and 0 bases from J, with 9 bases between. CDR1 and CDR2 from the germline V gene are MNHEY and SVGAGI. The CDR3 spans 15 residues. The CDR3 DNA reads as TGTGCCAGCAGTTACGAGGGGGGAAGCACAGATACGCAGTATTTT. This encodes CASSYEGGSTDTQYF.

This CDR3 reads CASSNRVGTGVSYEQYF. CDR3 sequence (DNA): TGTGCCAGCAGCAACAGGGTCGGGACAGGGGTATCCTACGAGCAGTACTTC. The chain carries TRBV12-3 or TRBV12-4 and TRBJ2-7, with 10 bases fitting TRBD1. V gave up 6 bases and J gave up 1 base; unmatched junction bases: 12. This CDR3 has 17 residues.

This clonotype was found once. CDR3 nucleotides: TGCAGTGCTAGGGGACTAGCGGGGGGGGGTGAGCAGTTCTTC. Amino acid sequence: CSARGLAGGGEQFF. V gene TRBV20-1 combines with J gene TRBJ2-1, with 16 bases aligning to TRBD2. This CDR3 has 14 residues. V lost 3 bases to trimming and J lost 9 bases; unmatched junction nucleotides: 2. Germline V CDR1 and CDR2: DFQATT, SNEGSKA (reference sequence).

The V and J genes are TRBV28 and TRBJ2-2; possibly TRBD2 for D (6 bases). Germline lookup yields CDR1 MDHEN and CDR2 SYDVKM. The CDR3 runs to 16 residues. V gave up 6 bases and J gave up 1 base, with 15 bases separating them. CDR3 protein: CASSHRTTLNTGELFF. The CDR3 DNA follows: TGTGCCAGCAGCCACCGGACTACCTTGAACACCGGGGAGCTGTTTTTT.

This clonotype was counted many times. This chain connects TRBV5-1 to TRBJ2-5; 8 bases map to TRBD2. This CDR3 has 13 residues. After removal of 2 bases from V and 5 bases from J, the junction contained 2 bases not matched to a gene. The germline CDR1 and CDR2 sequences are SGHRS and YFSETQ. CDR3 in DNA: TGCGCCAGCAGCTTCCCGGGAGGGGAGACCCAGTACTTC. Translation gives CASSFPGGETQYF.

Ten or more counts support this clonotype. This chain uses TRBV5-1 with TRBJ2-2, with D maybe TRBD1 (6 bases). Trimming cost V 6 bases and J 6 bases, with 18 bases left between them. CDR3 length: 15 residues. The germline V gene encodes CDR1 SGHRS and CDR2 YFSETQ. The CDR3 sequence is CASTNQRTAAGELFF. The CDR3 coding sequence is TGCGCCAGCACCAATCAACGGACAGCCGCCGGGGAGCTGTTTTTT.

The chain combines TRBV6-2 or TRBV6-3 with TRBJ2-2, with a tentative D call TRBD2 (5 bases). The ends were cut back, 6 bases at V and 6 bases at J, with 8 bases in the middle. There are 12 residues in the CDR3. The germline gives CDR1 MNHEY, CDR2 SVGEGT. Here the CDR3 DNA reads TGTGCCAGCAGGGACTTTCCCGGGGAGCTGTTTTTT. Translation: CASRDFPGELFF.

This clonotype was seen only a few times. The chain recombines TRBV25-1 with TRBJ1-4; 7 bases match TRBD1. The CDR3 totals 15 residues. Germline V gene lookup returns CDR1 MGHDK and CDR2 SYGVNS. The junction had 9 bases not matched to a gene; V was cut back by 5 bases and J by 6 bases. CDR3 loop: CASSHPRGQDEKLFF. CDR3 coding DNA: TGTGCCAGCAGTCACCCCCGCGGACAGGATGAAAAACTGTTTTTT.